This T cell receptor beta chain was captured in a study of T-cell reconstitution after alpha-beta-depleted transplantation in children. Construction of the TCRbeta library involved unique molecular identifiers. TCRdb reanalysed the PCR reads using MiXCR and keeps one entry per CDR3 protein. Of 200,000 to 250,000 distinct CDR3 sequences in the sample, 9.5% to 15% are singletons; the top ten hold 2% to 3%. Many counts were recorded for this clonotype. This CDR3 is 16 amino acids long. Trimming pared 2 bases from V and 0 bases from J, leaving 14 bases between. Germline V gene data show CDR1 as SEHNR and CDR2 as FQNEAQ (reference sequence).

The receptor comes from a human donor who donated a stem cell graft to a child with acute lymphoblastic leukemia. This chain connects TRBV7-9 to TRBJ2-7, with D possibly matching TRBD1 (5 bases). The specimen was PBMCs from the stem cell graft donor, collected from the stem cell graft. The CDR3 DNA follows: TGTGCCAGCAGCTTATTTGACAGAACAAGCTCCTACGAGCAGTACTTC. Translation gives CASSLFDRTSSYEQYF.